This TCR beta chain is from a study of T cells in Graves' hyperthyroidism and ophthalmopathy. There are many counts of this clonotype. The V and J ends lost 2 bases and 0 bases respectively, with 8 bases between them. Germline values: CDR1 MDHEN, CDR2 SYDVKM. This CDR3 contains 15 residues. From RNA transcripts, TCR beta CDR3 regions were amplified. First-round RT-PCR of the TCR CDR3 relied on the HTBI primer set. One entry per CDR3 protein results from TCRdb running MiXCR on the multiplex PCR reads. The table includes more than 500,000 distinct CDR3 sequences, 16% detected once. The sequencing sample was made of blood. The source is a woman aged 25 to 39 with Graves' ophthalmopathy. The rearrangement links TRBV28 to TRBJ2-1; D is ambiguous. The CDR3, as DNA: TGTGCCAGCAGTTTACCCGGAAGCTCCTACAATGAGCAGTTCTTC. Its translation: CASSLPGSSYNEQFF.